This TCR beta chain was profiled in a study of T cells in Graves' hyperthyroidism and ophthalmopathy. Overall study results and limits: Among clonotypes expanded in thyroid above 0.001, most were also found in blood. Using 13 V-J features, a model discriminated ophthalmopathy from stable hyperthyroidism.

The source material, RNA transcripts, was used to amplify TCR beta CDR3 regions. During a first-round RT-PCR of the TCR CDR3, the HTBI primer set was used. TCRdb fed the multiplex PCR reads into MiXCR, producing one record per CDR3 protein. Among fewer than 650,000 distinct CDR3 sequences listed, roughly 14% were seen once. Germline values: CDR1 KGHSH, CDR2 LQKENI. The germline V and J ends were trimmed by 1 base and 5 bases, with 8 bases remaining between them. The CDR3 runs to 14 residues. A note on this clonotype: Antigen specificity is unknown.

Cells are PBMCs isolated from around 9.4 ml of fresh blood. This rearrangement joins TRBV18 to TRBJ2-2, with D hard to call. Material for sequencing was blood. The sequence derives from a woman between 35 and 50 years old with Graves' ophthalmopathy. CDR3 sequence: CASSPQESTGELFF. The CDR3 region has the DNA TGTGCCAGCTCACCACAGGAGAGTACCGGGGAGCTGTTTTTT.